The rows below give T cell receptor beta chains drawn from one sample of a study of OX40 agonist ivuxolimab in advanced cancers. The method was immunoSEQ multiplex PCR; TCRdb's version includes in-frame clones alone and lacks a portion of them. The sample contains around 50,000 clones, more than 70% of which appear only once. This sample comprised CD4+ or CD8+ T cells sorted from blood, obtained in a trial of the OX40 agonist ivuxolimab. These receptors all come from an adult with an advanced solid tumor such as melanoma, head and neck, liver or kidney cancer. CDR3s include the opening cysteine and the closing phenylalanine or tryptophan. The D gene is left open where the match is weak. For some rows the clone size is stated as once, few or many, or as a class when expanded; others skip it.

d_call	cdr3_length	v_call	j_call	clone_size	cdr3_aa	cdr3_nt
TRBD1	18	TRBV18	TRBJ2-2	once	CASSPFVLTGFNTGELFF	TGTGCCAGCTCACCTTTCGTTTTGACAGGGTTCAACACCGGGGAGCTGTTTTTT
.	13	TRBV7-9	TRBJ2-7	.	CASSTGNSYEQYF	TGTGCCAGCAGCACCGGCAACTCCTACGAGCAGTACTTC
TRBD2	15	TRBV27	TRBJ2-5	few	CASSPFVAGDETQYF	TGTGCCAGCAGCCCGTTTGTAGCGGGCGATGAGACCCAGTACTTC
.	13	TRBV11-2	TRBJ2-1	.	CASSPQLGNEQFF	TGTGCCAGCAGCCCTCAACTAGGCAATGAGCAGTTCTTC
.	14	TRBV7-9	TRBJ2-3	once	CASSLIGTSGTQYF	TGTGCCAGCAGCTTAATCGGGACTTCTGGTACGCAGTATTTT
.	19	TRBV14	TRBJ2-5	.	CASSQDTGRAAFDEETQYF	TGTGCCAGCAGCCAAGATACCGGCAGGGCAGCTTTTGATGAAGAGACCCAGTACTTC
TRBD1	17	TRBV5-1	TRBJ2-5	.	CASSMGVRQGALETQYF	TGCGCCAGCAGCATGGGGGTCAGGCAGGGGGCTTTGGAGACCCAGTACTTC
.	11	TRBV20-1	TRBJ2-3	.	CSVHGRNTQYF	TGCAGTGTTCACGGACGGAATACGCAGTATTTT
.	12	TRBV25-1	TRBJ1-1	.	CAGQTGETEAFF	TGTGCCGGTCAGACGGGAGAGACTGAAGCTTTCTTT
.	15	TRBV18	TRBJ2-1	.	CASSPTGGSYNEQFF	TGTGCCAGCTCACCAACCGGGGGTTCCTACAATGAGCAGTTCTTC
TRBD1	15	TRBV25-1	TRBJ2-5	.	CASSELDRELKTQYF	TGTGCCAGCAGTGAACTGGACAGGGAATTGAAGACCCAGTACTTC
TRBD1	12	TRBV6-5	TRBJ2-7	.	CASSQGAGEQYF	TGTGCCAGCAGTCAGGGGGCAGGCGAGCAGTACTTC
.	14	TRBV28	TRBJ1-1	.	CASSPTRGGTEAFF	TGTGCCAGCAGCCCAACGCGAGGGGGGACTGAAGCTTTCTTT
.	14	TRBV10-1	TRBJ2-3	.	CASSDGGTGDTQYF	TGCGCCAGCAGTGACGGCGGGACGGGAGATACGCAGTATTTT
.	14	TRBV27	TRBJ1-4	.	CASRIRATAEKLFF	TGTGCCAGCAGAATCAGGGCTACGGCGGAAAAACTGTTTTTT
TRBD1	15	TRBV7-2	TRBJ2-7	.	CASSSTGQRTYEQYF	TGTGCCAGCAGTTCAACGGGACAGAGAACCTACGAGCAGTACTTC
.	15	TRBV7-9	TRBJ1-4	.	CASSLLWGANEKLFF	TGTGCCAGCAGCTTATTGTGGGGGGCTAATGAAAAACTGTTTTTT
.	15	TRBV5-4	TRBJ2-2	.	CASSLSSKNTGELFF	TGTGCCAGCAGCTTGTCGAGCAAGAACACCGGGGAGCTGTTTTTT
.	15	TRBV6-5	TRBJ2-6	.	CASSSEMTGANVLTF	TGTGCCAGCAGTTCCGAAATGACTGGGGCCAACGTCCTGACTTTC
.	15	TRBV18	TRBJ2-7	.	CASSPMETIPREQYF	TGTGCCAGCTCTCCGATGGAAACGATTCCTAGGGAGCAGTACTTC
TRBD1	15	TRBV7-2	TRBJ1-1	.	CASSLWTGGVTEAFF	TGTGCCAGCAGCCTTTGGACAGGGGGGGTCACTGAAGCTTTCTTT
TRBD2	15	TRBV28	TRBJ2-7	.	CASSFAGTSSYEQYF	TGTGCCAGCAGTTTCGCCGGGACTAGCAGCTACGAGCAGTACTTC
TRBD2	13	TRBV29-1	TRBJ2-7	.	CSVGVAGGGEQYF	TGCAGCGTTGGGGTAGCGGGAGGCGGCGAGCAGTACTTC
TRBD2	16	TRBV5-1	TRBJ2-2	few	CASSLGLASNTGELFF	TGCGCCAGCAGCTTGGGACTAGCCTCGAACACCGGGGAGCTGTTTTTT
TRBD2	16	TRBV18	TRBJ2-1	.	CASSRGLAGPDNEQFF	TGTGCCAGCTCACGTGGACTAGCGGGGCCTGACAATGAGCAGTTCTTC
TRBD2	15	TRBV7-9	TRBJ2-7	.	CASSLGLAGVYEQYF	TGTGCCAGCAGCTTAGGCCTAGCGGGAGTTTACGAGCAGTACTTC
TRBD2	15	TRBV11-3	TRBJ2-1	.	CASRKTSGSYNEQFF	TGTGCCAGCAGGAAGACTAGCGGAAGCTACAATGAGCAGTTCTTC
.	17	TRBV4-3	TRBJ2-3	.	CASSQESGAGHADTQYF	TGCGCCAGCAGCCAAGAGTCAGGAGCGGGACATGCAGATACGCAGTATTTT
TRBD1	11	TRBV30	TRBJ1-2	.	CAGYRGSGYTF	TGTGCCGGATACAGGGGGAGTGGCTACACCTTC
.	13	TRBV27	TRBJ1-2	once	CASSSYRDNGYTF	TGTGCCAGCAGTTCCTACAGGGATAATGGCTACACCTTC
.	12	TRBV6-6	TRBJ1-5	.	CASSYSRMPQHF	TGTGCCAGCAGTTACTCTAGAATGCCCCAGCATTTT
TRBD1	15	TRBV5-1	TRBJ1-4	.	CASSIPTGVGEKLFF	TGCGCCAGCAGCATACCAACAGGGGTTGGTGAAAAACTGTTTTTT
.	12	TRBV5-4	TRBJ2-5	once	CASSREGETQYF	TGTGCCAGCAGTCGAGAGGGGGAGACCCAGTACTTC
.	13	TRBV29-1	TRBJ1-5	.	CSALGGNNQPQHF	TGCAGCGCCCTAGGAGGCAACAATCAGCCCCAGCATTTT
.	16	TRBV4-2	TRBJ2-1	.	CASSQYPLARYNEQFF	TGTGCCAGCAGCCAATACCCCTTGGCTAGGTACAATGAGCAGTTCTTC
.	13	TRBV4-3	TRBJ1-1	.	CASSQEGGTEAFF	TGCGCCAGCAGCCAAGAGGGAGGTACTGAAGCTTTCTTT
TRBD1	15	TRBV27	TRBJ2-7	.	CASSLPGTGGGEQYF	TGTGCCAGCAGCCTGCCCGGGACAGGGGGCGGTGAGCAGTACTTC
.	14	TRBV19	TRBJ1-5	.	CASMGEVSNQPQHF	TGTGCCAGTATGGGGGAGGTTAGCAATCAGCCCCAGCATTTT
TRBD1	13	TRBV28	TRBJ2-7	.	CASLTGGSYEQYF	TGTGCCAGTTTGACAGGGGGATCCTACGAGCAGTACTTC
TRBD2	16	TRBV5-6	TRBJ2-2	.	CASSLGLAVNTGELFF	TGTGCCAGCAGCTTGGGACTAGCCGTGAACACCGGGGAGCTGTTTTTT
.	14	TRBV19	TRBJ1-3	.	CASTKHSSGNTIYF	TGTGCCAGCACTAAACACAGCTCTGGAAACACCATATATTTT
.	14	TRBV28	TRBJ2-5	.	CASFTGQGPETQYF	TGTGCCAGCTTCACGGGGCAGGGGCCAGAGACCCAGTACTTC